This T cell receptor (beta chain) was found in a study of T cells after yellow fever vaccination. Points from the study as a whole: The study found a weaker secondary response that peaked faster, day 5 versus 15. Overall, a small share of clonotypes was seen in both CD4 and CD8 compartments. A large majority of primary-vaccination clones showed up again after the booster (under 98% CD4, around 90% CD8).

The authors made TCR cDNA by 5'RACE template switching, adding a universal primer site and UMIs. MiXCR, applied by TCRdb to the 5' RACE reads, yields one record per CDR3 protein. Among 200,000 to 250,000 distinct CDR3 sequences, about 3% were seen once, and the ten largest hold approximately 3.5%. About this clonotype: Its antigen remains unknown.

V trimming: 3 bases; J trimming: 3 bases; junction bases outside the gene matches: 7. The CDR3 has 16 amino acids. CDR1 is SGHRS, CDR2 YFSETQ, per germline. The TCR sequence derives from a young man who received the YFV17D yellow fever vaccine. Material: CD4+ T cells sorted from PBMCs, obtained 10 days after the yellow fever booster vaccination. This chain connects TRBV5-1 to TRBJ2-2, with 8 positions matching TRBD1. The CDR3 loop is CASSSGGTGHTGELFF. The CDR3 DNA reads TGCGCCAGCAGCTCTGGGGGGACAGGACACACCGGGGAGCTGTTTTTT.